These T cell receptor beta chains were read from a single sample in a study of cytomegalovirus exposure and HLA in healthy donors. The assay was immunoSEQ multiplex PCR, and TCRdb's table has in-frame clones only and misses some. The sample lists 150,000 to 200,000 clones, roughly 80% seen once, with about 9.7% in the top ten. The specimen sequenced was PBMCs. These receptors came from a young man in good health and CMV-seropositive. CDR3s include the opening cysteine and the closing phenylalanine or tryptophan. Each record gives: J gene, V gene, clone size, CDR3 protein. The size entry is marked missing in some rows and otherwise reads once, few, many or a size class.

J: TRBJ1-1; V: TRBV7-2; size: .; CDR3: CASSLARDRAAFF
J: TRBJ1-3; V: TRBV29-1; size: .; CDR3: CSVVWGAGNTIYF
J: TRBJ2-5; V: TRBV6-6; size: once; CDR3: CASSYLGGQETQYF
J: TRBJ2-7; V: TRBV6-1; size: .; CDR3: CASRTLAAYEQYF
J: TRBJ2-7; V: TRBV30; size: .; CDR3: CAWSVGHGPYEQYF
J: TRBJ2-3; V: TRBV14; size: .; CDR3: CASSQDSGLAGFTDTQYF
J: TRBJ1-5; V: TRBV6-6; size: .; CDR3: CAGSYGGGPHQPQHF
J: TRBJ2-1; V: TRBV27; size: .; CDR3: CASNQSYNEQFF
J: TRBJ2-1; V: TRBV28; size: .; CDR3: CASSTKAGTRLHEQFF
J: TRBJ1-4; V: TRBV7-9; size: .; CDR3: CASSLVGPQAIKTF
J: TRBJ1-1; V: TRBV6-5; size: .; CDR3: CASSYMGGMNTEAFF
J: TRBJ1-5; V: TRBV7-2; size: .; CDR3: CASRHQKDRAPNQPQHF
J: TRBJ2-5; V: TRBV7-9; size: once; CDR3: CASSLEGDSADF
J: TRBJ2-3; V: TRBV29-1; size: .; CDR3: CSVFGDRGLDTQYF
J: TRBJ1-1; V: TRBV29-1; size: .; CDR3: CSVGQANTGAFF
J: TRBJ1-2; V: TRBV6-9; size: .; CDR3: CASSFSRDSLSPYNYGYTF
J: TRBJ1-1; V: TRBV18; size: .; CDR3: CASSPLAGTGGLTEAFF
J: TRBJ1-1; V: TRBV9; size: .; CDR3: CASSDGRGITEAFF
J: TRBJ1-5; V: TRBV7-9; size: .; CDR3: CASSPGTGNQPQHF
J: TRBJ1-1; V: TRBV18; size: .; CDR3: CASSPQGADTEAFF
J: TRBJ2-1; V: TRBV30; size: .; CDR3: CAWSEQGNEQFF